The clone carrying this T cell receptor (beta chain) was counted between two and nine times. There were healthy Caucasian individuals from Russia, aged roughly 6 to 100, serving as donors. This entry is derived from a study of blood T cells in healthy people across ages. Alongside a J-beta primer mix, a sample-barcoded 5' primer served in a second PCR lasting about 6 to 11 cycles. TCRdb itself ran the 5' RACE reads through MiXCR, one entry per CDR3 protein. The data contain hundreds of thousands of distinct CDR3 sequences, roughly 25% of them singletons. V lost 8 bases to trimming and J lost 0 bases, with 14 bases between them. CDR3 size: 14 residues. Germline CDR1 LGHNA, CDR2 YNFKEQ. These data also featured in a second study, about T cells of mothers and their children.

This TCR was recovered from a boy aged 10-17 years in good health. V and J are TRBV4-2 and TRBJ2-7, with TRBD1 as a possible D gene (5 bases). The sample was blood. This CDR3 is CASRSGQFSYEQYF. Written as DNA, the CDR3 is TGTGCCAGCCGATCAGGGCAGTTCTCCTACGAGCAGTACTTC.